The clone carrying this TCR beta chain was detected many times. Its specificity is unknown. RNA transcripts were the template for amplifying TCR beta CDR3 regions. When the TCR CDR3 underwent first-round RT-PCR, the HTBI primer set was used. Each CDR3 protein is one row after TCRdb ran MiXCR on the multiplex PCR reads. The sample shows 640,000 or so distinct CDR3 sequences, over 12% of them seen only once. The data originate from a study of T cells in Graves' hyperthyroidism and ophthalmopathy. The study, taken as a whole, reports: Blood also showed most of the thyroid clonotypes that were expanded above 0.001.

The CDR3 has 15 amino acids. From germline, CDR1 is SGHTA and CDR2 FQGNSA. The J segment lost 3 bases and the V segment lost 2 bases, leaving 4 bases of the junction unmatched. V gene TRBV7-2 combines with J gene TRBJ2-7, with 10 bases fitting TRBD2. The source material was blood. The receptor was derived from a woman aged 18-30 years with Graves' ophthalmopathy. The CDR3 loop reads CASSLSSGGLYEQYF. The CDR3 DNA is TGTGCCAGCAGCTTAAGTAGCGGGGGGCTCTACGAGCAGTACTTC.